This record concerns one T cell receptor beta chain sequence. This sample is part of a study of blood T cell repertoires in COVID-19. Method: immunoSEQ multiplex PCR; TCRdb's copy keeps in-frame clones and lacks some. The sample lists fewer than 350,000 clones, 81% seen once, with about 3.2% in the top ten. The origin of this receptor is a woman aged 60 to 75 with active or convalescent COVID-19. Sample: peripheral blood.

The CDR3: CASRRPGGLGGYTF. The DNA for the CDR3 is TGTGCCAGCAGACGGCCCGGGGGGCTGGGGGGCTACACCTTC. V and J are TRBV27 and TRBJ1-2; D perhaps matches TRBD1 (6 bases). From germline, CDR1 is MNHEY and CDR2 SMNVEV (reference sequence). The V gene lost 6 bases and the J gene lost 8 bases, with 19 bases spanning the gap. This CDR3 comprises 14 residues.